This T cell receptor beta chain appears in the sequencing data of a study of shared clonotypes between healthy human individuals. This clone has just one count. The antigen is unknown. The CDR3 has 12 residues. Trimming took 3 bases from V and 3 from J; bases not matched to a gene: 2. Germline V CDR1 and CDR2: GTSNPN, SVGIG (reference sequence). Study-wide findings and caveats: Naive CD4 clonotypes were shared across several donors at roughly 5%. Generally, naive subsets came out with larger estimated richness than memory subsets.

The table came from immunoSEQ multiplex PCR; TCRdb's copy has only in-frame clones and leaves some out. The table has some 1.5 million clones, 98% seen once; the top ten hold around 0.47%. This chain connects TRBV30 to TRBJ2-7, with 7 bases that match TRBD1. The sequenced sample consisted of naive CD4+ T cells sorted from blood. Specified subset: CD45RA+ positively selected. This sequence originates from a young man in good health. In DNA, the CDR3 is TGTGCCTGGAGACGACAGGGCTACGAGCAGTACTTC. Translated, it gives CAWRRQGYEQYF.